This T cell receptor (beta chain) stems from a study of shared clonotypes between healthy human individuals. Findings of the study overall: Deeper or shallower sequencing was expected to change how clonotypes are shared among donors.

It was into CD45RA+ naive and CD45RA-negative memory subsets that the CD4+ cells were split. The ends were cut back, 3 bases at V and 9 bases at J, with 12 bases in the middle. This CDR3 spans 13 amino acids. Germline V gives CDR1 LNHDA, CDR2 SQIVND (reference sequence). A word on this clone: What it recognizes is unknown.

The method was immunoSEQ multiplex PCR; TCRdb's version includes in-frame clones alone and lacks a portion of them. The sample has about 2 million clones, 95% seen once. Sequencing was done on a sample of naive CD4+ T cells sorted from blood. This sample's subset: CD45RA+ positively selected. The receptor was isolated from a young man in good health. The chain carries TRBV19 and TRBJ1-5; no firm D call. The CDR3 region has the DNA TGTGCCAGTAGTATTGGTGGTGATGGGCCCCAGCATTTT. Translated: CASSIGGDGPQHF.